What follows are 3 T cell receptor beta chains derived from one specimen sequenced in a study of Ad26.COV2.S vaccination and SARS-CoV-2 variants. Only in-frame clones appear in the TCRdb table, and some are missing; sequencing was by immunoSEQ multiplex PCR. Of about 460,000 clones in the sample, approximately 90% were seen once. Treatment defined: approximately 18 received Ad26.COV2.S at low or high dose, single or two shots; roughly five received placebo; per-sample allocation not given. Collection of the samples took place on day 63 after the first injection of vaccine or placebo. Sample: peripheral blood, taken in a trial of Ad26.COV2.S vaccine versus placebo. The origin of the receptors is a person between 18 and 65 years old who received the Ad26.COV2.S COVID-19 vaccine or a placebo.

This rearrangement joins TRBV6-1 to TRBJ1-4; D call uncertain. The CDR3 sequence is 15 residues long. Germline loops: CDR1 MNHNS, CDR2 SASEGT. V was shortened by 3 bases and J by 4 bases, with 12 bases between the two germline ends. CDR3 in amino acids: CASSDQDGNNEKLFF. CDR3 nucleotides: TGTGCCAGCAGTGATCAGGACGGTAATAATGAAAAACTGTTTTTT.

This chain connects TRBV6-5 to TRBJ2-1; 8 bases map to TRBD2. V was clipped by 8 bases and J by 2 bases; unmatched bases: 2. Germline CDR1 reads MNHEY; CDR2 reads SVGAGI. The CDR3 totals 13 residues. The CDR3 spells CASAGLAYNEQFF. For the CDR3, the DNA is TGTGCCAGCGCGGGACTAGCCTACAATGAGCAGTTCTTC.

V gene TRBV28 combines with J gene TRBJ1-3, with TRBD1 matching over 8 bases. The CDR3 has 16 residues. CDR1 is MDHEN, CDR2 SYDVKM, per germline. J was trimmed by 0 bases and V by 4 bases; bases with no gene match: 5. This CDR3 reads CASSSWTGPSGNTIYF. CDR3 nucleotide sequence: TGTGCCAGCAGTTCGTGGACAGGGCCCTCTGGAAACACCATATATTTT. The full variable domain, in which reference TRBV28 and TRBJ1-3 provide the parts outside the CDR3, is DVKVTQSSRYLVKRTGEKVFLECVQDMDHENMFWYRQDPGLGLRLIYFSYDVKMKEKGDIPEGYSVSREKKERFSLILESASTNQTSMYLCASSSWTGPSGNTIYFGEGSWLTVV.